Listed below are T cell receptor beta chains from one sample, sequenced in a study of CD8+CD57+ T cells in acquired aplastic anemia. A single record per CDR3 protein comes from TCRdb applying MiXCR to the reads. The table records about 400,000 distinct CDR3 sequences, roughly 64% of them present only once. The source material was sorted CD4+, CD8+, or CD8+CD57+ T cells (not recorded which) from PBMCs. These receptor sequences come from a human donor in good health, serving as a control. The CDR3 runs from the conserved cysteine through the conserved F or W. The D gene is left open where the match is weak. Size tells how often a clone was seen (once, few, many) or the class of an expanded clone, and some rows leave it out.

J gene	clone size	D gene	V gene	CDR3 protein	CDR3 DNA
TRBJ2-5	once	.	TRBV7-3	CASSSESGRWETQYF	TGTGCCAGCAGCTCCGAAAGCGGGCGCTGGGAGACGCAGTACTTC
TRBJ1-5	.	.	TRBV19	CASSQLGTDQPQHF	TGTGCCAGTAGCCAGCTAGGGACGGATCAGCCCCAGCATTTT
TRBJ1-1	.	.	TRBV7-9	CASSSRRGEGSEAFF	TGTGCCAGCAGCTCGCGCCGAGGCGAGGGGTCTGAAGCTTTCTTT
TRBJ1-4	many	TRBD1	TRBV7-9	CASSGTDRGHEKLFF	TGTGCCAGCAGCGGGACGGACAGGGGGCATGAAAAACTGTTTTTT
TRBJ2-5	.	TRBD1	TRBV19	CASTGQGYQPQYF	TGTGCCAGCACCGGACAGGGATATCAGCCCCAGTACTTC
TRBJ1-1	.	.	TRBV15	CATSFGSTEAFF	TGTGCCACCAGCTTTGGGTCCACTGAAGCTTTCTTT
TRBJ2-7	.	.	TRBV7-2	CASGDGGCGYTFGF	.
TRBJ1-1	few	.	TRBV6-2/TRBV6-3	CASSLTTGTTMNTEAFF	TGTGCCAGCAGTTTGACGACCGGGACAACGATGAACACTGAAGCTTTCTTT
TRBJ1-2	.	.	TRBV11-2	CASSLDVGYGYTF	TGTGCCAGCAGCCTGGATGTTGGCTATGGCTACACCTTC
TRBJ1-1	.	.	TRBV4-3	CASSQDPAGFWGEAFF	TGCGCCAGCAGCCAAGATCCGGCGGGATTTTGGGGTGAAGCTTTCTTT
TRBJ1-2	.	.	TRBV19	CASTMGGFSDGYTF	TGTGCCAGTACCATGGGGGGGTTCTCCGATGGCTACACCTTC
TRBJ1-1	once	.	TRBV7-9	CASSFRQLNTEAFF	TGTGCCAGCAGCTTTCGTCAGCTTAACACTGAAGCTTTCTTT
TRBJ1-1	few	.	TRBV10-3	CAISYLTGPMNTEAFF	TGTGCCATCAGTTACCTGACAGGACCTATGAACACTGAAGCTTTCTTT
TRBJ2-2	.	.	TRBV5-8	CASSSSGPGELFF	TGTGCCAGCAGCTCCTCAGGGCCCGGGGAGCTGTTTTTT
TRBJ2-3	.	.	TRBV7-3	CASSLLRSAVTKFF	TGTGCCAGCAGCTTACTACGCAGCGCTGTTACAAAGTTTTTT
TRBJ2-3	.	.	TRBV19	CASSTGQTYNEQYF	TGTGCCAGTAGTACCGGACAAACCTACAATGAGCAGTATTTT
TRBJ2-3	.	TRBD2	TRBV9	CASSLGSSGDTRYF	TGTGCCAGCAGCTTGGGATCGAGCGGGGATACGCGGTATTTT
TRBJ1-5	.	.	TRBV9	CASSVWWNQTEHF	TGTGCCAGCAGTGTTTGGTGGAATCAGACCGAACATTTT
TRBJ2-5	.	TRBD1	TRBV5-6	CASSLRVGQVKETQYF	TGTGCCAGCAGCTTGCGAGTAGGACAGGTTAAAGAGACCCAGTACTTC
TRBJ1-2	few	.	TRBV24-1	CATSVGGDGGYTF	TGTGCCACCAGTGTGGGGGGCGACGGTGGCTACACCTTC
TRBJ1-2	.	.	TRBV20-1	CSASPGSAYDGYTF	TGCAGTGCTAGTCCGGGTAGCGCCTACGATGGCTACACCTTC
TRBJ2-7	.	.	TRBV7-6	CASSLGARTATKNF	TGTGCCAGCAGCTTAGGGGCAAGAACGGCTACGAAGAACTTC
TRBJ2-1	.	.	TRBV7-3	CASSLTRSGEQVFFF	TGTGCCAGCAGCTTAACGCGCAGCGGTGAGCAGGTCTTCTTCTTC
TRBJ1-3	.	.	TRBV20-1	CSADTQETQYTIYF	TGCAGTGCTGACACCCAAGAGACCCAGTACACCATATATTTT
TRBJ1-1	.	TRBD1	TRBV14	CASSQHRDRQNTEAFF	TGTGCCAGCAGCCAACATCGGGACAGGCAGAACACTGAAGCTTTCTTT
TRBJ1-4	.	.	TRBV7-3	CASSSPVIGEKLFF	TGTGCCAGCAGCTCTCCGGTAATCGGGGAAAAACTGTTTTTT
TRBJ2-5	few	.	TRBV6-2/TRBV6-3	CASSYSRAVIQETQYF	TGTGCCAGCAGTTACTCTCGGGCAGTGATCCAAGAGACCCAGTACTTC
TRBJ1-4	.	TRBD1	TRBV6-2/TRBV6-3	CASSYWGARGSSKGEKLFF	TGTGCCAGCAGCTATTGGGGAGCCAGGGGGTCTTCTAAGGGGGAAAAACTGTTTTTT
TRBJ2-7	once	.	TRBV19	CASSRDVSYEQYF	TGTGCCAGTAGTAGGGACGTATCCTACGAGCAGTACTTC
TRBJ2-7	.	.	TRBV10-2	CASSDRVIVFEQYF	TGCGCCAGCAGTGACAGGGTGATTGTTTTCGAGCAGTACTTC
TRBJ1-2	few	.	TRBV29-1	CSVVGSGVDYGYTF	TGCAGCGTTGTAGGGTCAGGGGTTGACTATGGCTACACCTTC
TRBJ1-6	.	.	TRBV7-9	CASSFSGALNTEALHF	TGTGCCAGCAGCTTCTCAGGAGCATTGAACACTGAAGCTCTCCACTTT
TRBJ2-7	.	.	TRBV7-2	CASTSAYEQYF	TGTGCCAGTACATCTGCGTACGAGCAGTACTTC
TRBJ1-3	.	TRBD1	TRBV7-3	CASSLIETGVSGTTIYF	TGTGCCAGCAGCCTGATAGAGACAGGGGTCTCTGGGACAACCATATATTTT
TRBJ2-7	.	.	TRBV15	CVTRGTHEQYF	TGTGTCACCAGAGGCACCCACGAGCAGTACTTC
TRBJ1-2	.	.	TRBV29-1	CSIPSGVGSGYTF	TGCAGCATTCCGTCCGGGGTCGGCAGTGGCTACACCTTC
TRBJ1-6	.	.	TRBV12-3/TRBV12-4	CASSHDSNSPLHF	TGTGCCAGCAGTCATGACAGTAATTCACCCCTCCACTTT
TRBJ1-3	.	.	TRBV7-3	CASRGGPTPPLF	TGTGCCAGCAGGGGGGGACCCACCCCTCCACTTTTT
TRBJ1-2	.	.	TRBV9	CASSPGSSANYGYTF	TGTGCCAGCAGCCCAGGGTCCTCTGCTAACTATGGCTACACCTTC
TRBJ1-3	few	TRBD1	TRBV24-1	CATSDSLTDRAVDTIYF	TGTGCCACCAGTGATTCCCTGACCGACAGGGCCGTAGACACCATATATTTT
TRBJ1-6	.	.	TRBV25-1	CASRHTEGRSPLLF	TGTGCCAGCAGGCACACGGAAGGACGCTCTCCACTCCTCTTT
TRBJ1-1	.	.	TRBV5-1	CASSPWSQANEAFF	TGCGCCAGCAGCCCCTGGAGCCAGGCTAATGAAGCTTTCTTT
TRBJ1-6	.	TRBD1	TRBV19	CASSKTGTFTSPLHF	TGTGCCAGTAGTAAGACAGGGACATTCACTTCACCCCTCCACTTT
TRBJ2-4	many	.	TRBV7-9	CASSPGLFDGAKNIQYF	TGTGCCAGCAGCCCGGGACTGTTCGACGGAGCCAAAAACATTCAGTACTTC
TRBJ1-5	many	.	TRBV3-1	CASSRATSNQPQHF	TGTGCCAGCAGCCGAGCGACAAGCAATCAGCCCCAGCATTTT
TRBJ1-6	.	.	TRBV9	CASSVDSSMEDTPLHF	TGTGCCAGCAGCGTGGACTCTAGCATGGAAGATACGCCCCTCCACTTT
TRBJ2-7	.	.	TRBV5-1	CASSPFVTDWSYEQYF	TGCGCCAGCAGCCCGTTCGTTACTGACTGGTCCTACGAGCAGTACTTC
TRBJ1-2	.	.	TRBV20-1	CSAPETGNSPYTF	TGCAGTGCCCCCGAAACAGGGAATTCACCCTACACCTTC
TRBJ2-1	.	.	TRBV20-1	CSARPLRGRYNEQFF	TGCAGTGCTAGACCCCTGAGGGGAAGGTACAATGAGCAGTTCTTC
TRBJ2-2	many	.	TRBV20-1	CSASSGFTNTGELFF	TGCAGTGCTAGTTCAGGCTTTACTAACACCGGGGAGCTGTTTTTT
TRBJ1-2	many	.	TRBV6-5	CASSLGKQGAWGYTF	TGTGCCAGCAGCCTCGGCAAACAGGGCGCGTGGGGCTACACCTTC
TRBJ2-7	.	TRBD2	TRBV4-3	CASSQVSGGYNEQYF	TGCGCCAGCAGCCAAGTGAGCGGGGGCTACAATGAGCAGTACTTC
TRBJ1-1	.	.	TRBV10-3	CAISEAGEVTEAFF	TGTGCCATCAGTGAGGCAGGGGAGGTCACTGAAGCTTTCTTT
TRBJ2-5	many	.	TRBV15	CATSRDRLAETQYF	TGTGCCACCAGCAGAGATAGACTCGCGGAGACCCAGTACTTC
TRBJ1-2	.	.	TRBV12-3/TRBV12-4	CASSLRGFGYGYTF	TGTGCCAGCAGTTTACGGGGATTCGGCTATGGCTACACCTTC